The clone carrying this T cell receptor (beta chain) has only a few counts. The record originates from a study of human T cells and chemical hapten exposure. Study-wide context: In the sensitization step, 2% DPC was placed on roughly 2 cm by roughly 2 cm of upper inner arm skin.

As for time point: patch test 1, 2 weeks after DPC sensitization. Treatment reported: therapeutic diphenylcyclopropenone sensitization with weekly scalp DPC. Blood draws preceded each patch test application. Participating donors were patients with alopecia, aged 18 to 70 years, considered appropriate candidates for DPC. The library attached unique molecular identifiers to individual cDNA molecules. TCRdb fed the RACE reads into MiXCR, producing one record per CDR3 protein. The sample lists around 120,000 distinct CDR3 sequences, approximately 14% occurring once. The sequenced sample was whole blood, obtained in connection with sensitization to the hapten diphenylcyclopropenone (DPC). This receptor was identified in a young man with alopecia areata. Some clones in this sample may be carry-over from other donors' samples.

The DNA of the CDR3 is TGCGCCAGCAGCCAAGATCGAGGGTTGGCTTTCTTT. It codes for CASSQDRGLAFF. V gene TRBV4-3 combines with J gene TRBJ1-1, with unresolved D. V was clipped by 0 bases and J by 11 bases, with 10 bases between them. Germline values: CDR1 LGHNA, CDR2 YSLEER. The CDR3 contains 12 residues.